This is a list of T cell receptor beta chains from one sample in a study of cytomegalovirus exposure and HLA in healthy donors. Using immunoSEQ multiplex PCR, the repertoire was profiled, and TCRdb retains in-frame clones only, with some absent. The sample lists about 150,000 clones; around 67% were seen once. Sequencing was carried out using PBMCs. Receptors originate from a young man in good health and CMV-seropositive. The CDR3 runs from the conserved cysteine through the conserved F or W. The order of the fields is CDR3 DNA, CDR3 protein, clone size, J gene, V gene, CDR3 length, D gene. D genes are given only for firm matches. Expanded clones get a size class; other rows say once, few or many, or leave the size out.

TGTGCCAGCAGCGTAGGAAGTGTCCTGGGGCAGACCCAGTACTTC CASSVGSVLGQTQYF - TRBJ2-5 TRBV9 15 -
TGTGCCACTCTGGACAGTTTAAATCAGCCCCAGCATTTT CATLDSLNQPQHF - TRBJ1-5 TRBV10-3 13 -
TGTGCCAGCAGCCGGACAGGAGGGGGCACAGATACGCAGTATTTT CASSRTGGGTDTQYF - TRBJ2-3 TRBV7-3 15 -
TGCGCCAGCAGCTTAGGGGGGGCGCCTGAAGCTTTCTTT CASSLGGAPEAFF - TRBJ1-1 TRBV5-1 13 -
TGCGCCAGCAGCCAAGATCCGGACCCAGCGGGCCATGAGCAGTTCTTC CASSQDPDPAGHEQFF - TRBJ2-1 TRBV1 16 -
TGTGCCATCAGTGAGGGGACAGGTTTTCCCTACAATGAGCAGTTCTTC CAISEGTGFPYNEQFF - TRBJ2-1 TRBV10-3 16 TRBD1
TGTGCCAGCAGAGGGGACAGGTTCTTTAGCAATCAGCCCCAGCATTTT CASRGDRFFSNQPQHF - TRBJ1-5 TRBV28 16 TRBD1
TGTGCCAGCAGGAAAGGCGACAGGGGGCTCGAGCAGTACTTC CASRKGDRGLEQYF - TRBJ2-7 TRBV6-5 14 TRBD1
TGCGCCAGCAGCTTGGTTAGCGGGGGGTTAAACAATGAGCAGTTCTTC CASSLVSGGLNNEQFF - TRBJ2-1 TRBV5-1 16 TRBD2
TGTGCCAGCAGCCAAGATCTTGCGGCTCGCGAGACCCAGTACTTC CASSQDLAARETQYF - TRBJ2-5 TRBV4-2 15 -
TGTGCCAGCAGCACCTCAGGGGGCATCACTGAAGCTTTCTTT CASSTSGGITEAFF few TRBJ1-1 TRBV28 14 TRBD1
TGTGCCAGCAGCCGGATGGGGACAGTCTTCTCAGATACGCAGTATTTT CASSRMGTVFSDTQYF once TRBJ2-3 TRBV7-9 16 TRBD1
TGTGCCACCAGCAGCCCAGGGGAAGTGGAGACCCAGTACTTC CATSSPGEVETQYF - TRBJ2-5 TRBV15 14 -
TGTGCCAGCTCACTAGCAGGACAGGGTCAAGGGGAGACCCAGTACTTC CASSLAGQGQGETQYF - TRBJ2-5 TRBV18 16 TRBD1
TGTGCCAGCAGCTACCCCTTGGACGGAGGCGGCGAGCAGTACTTC CASSYPLDGGGEQYF - TRBJ2-7 TRBV7-8 15 -
TGTGCCAGCAGCGTAGCTTACCGGGGGGGCCGAACCAAAAACATTCAGTACTTC CASSVAYRGGRTKNIQYF - TRBJ2-4 TRBV9 18 TRBD2
TGTGCCAGCTACGGCAGGGGGTTCCACGAGCAGTACTTC CASYGRGFHEQYF - TRBJ2-7 TRBV28 13 TRBD1
TGTGCCAGCAGTAGGAGGTTGAACACTGAAGCTTTCTTT CASSRRLNTEAFF - TRBJ1-1 TRBV28 13 -
TGTGCCAGCAGTGACACAGGGCTTACCTACAATGAGCAGTTCTTC CASSDTGLTYNEQFF - TRBJ2-1 TRBV6-1 15 -
TGTGCAAGTCGCACCGGGACGGGTACTAGCGGATTCAGTGATAATAGCTCCTACGAGCAGTACTTC CASRTGTGTSGFSDNSSYEQYF once TRBJ2-7 TRBV12-2 22 -
TGTGCCAGCAGTATTCGACAGGGGTGGCGGCTAGCGGGAGGCAATGAGCAGTTCTTC CASSIRQGWRLAGGNEQFF - TRBJ2-1 TRBV27 19 TRBD2
TGCAGCGTCCAGGGGGCGAGTGGCTACACCTTC CSVQGASGYTF - TRBJ1-2 TRBV29-1 11 TRBD1
TGTGCCAGCAGCGCGACGGGACAGCTCATGAATGAGCAGTTCTTC CASSATGQLMNEQFF - TRBJ2-1 TRBV9 15 TRBD1
TGTGCCAGTAGTATAAGCGCCAGGGGCCGTGAAGCTTTCTTT CASSISARGREAFF once TRBJ1-1 TRBV19 14 -
TGTGCCAGCAGCCCACCAGGACAGGGCGACGGCTACACCTTC CASSPPGQGDGYTF - TRBJ1-2 TRBV7-9 14 TRBD1
TGTGCCAGCAGCCGCACCGGGACAGCCGATGAAAAACTGTTTTTT CASSRTGTADEKLFF - TRBJ1-4 TRBV6-5 15 TRBD1